One and the same sample provided the 25 T cell receptor beta chains below, sequenced in a study of blood T cell repertoires in COVID-19 (dated by TCRdb to about 2020). The library relied on the immunoSEQ multiplex PCR assay. This is the immuneACCESS table as TCRdb keeps it, with only in-frame sequences that have V and J called. A part of the clones is gone; compared with another copy, unresolved V genes explain less than half, and the rest is unexplained. The sample records some 150,000 clones, approximately 85% of which are singletons. The top ten hold about 1.2% of the sample. Sequencing was done on a sample of peripheral blood. All receptors derive from a man in his 60s who had recovered from COVID-19.

This rearrangement joins TRBV7-2 to TRBJ2-7; D is ambiguous. The CDR3 covers 14 residues. Trimming took off 0 bases at V and 4 bases at J, with 10 bases between the two ends. Germline V CDR1 and CDR2: SGHTA, FQGNSA. The DNA of the CDR3 is TGTGCCAGCAGCTTAGCGGCACAGTCGTACGAGCAGTACTTC. Its translation is CASSLAAQSYEQYF.

The chain joins TRBV7-2 to TRBJ2-1; weak D call: TRBD2 (5 bases). The CDR3 has 15 amino acids. The germline V gene encodes CDR1 SGHTA and CDR2 FQGNSA. The V end lost 1 base, the J end lost 5 bases, and 12 bases lay between the germline ends. The CDR3 DNA reads as TGTGCCAGCAGCTTAGGACTAACCGGCCACAATGAGCAGTTCTTC. This codes for CASSLGLTGHNEQFF.

The chain is built from TRBV19 and TRBJ2-1; 9 nucleotides align to TRBD1. From germline, CDR1 is LNHDA and CDR2 SQIVND (reference sequence). V lost 5 bases to trimming and J lost 9 bases; unmatched junction nucleotides: 14. The CDR3 sequence is 16 residues long. The CDR3 sequence is CASSSVQGAVLGEQFF. CDR3 coding DNA: TGTGCCAGTAGTTCGGTACAGGGGGCCGTATTGGGTGAGCAGTTCTTC.

The chain is built from TRBV12-3 or TRBV12-4 and TRBJ1-1; D is perhaps TRBD1 (6 bases). Trimming took 3 bases from V and 9 from J, leaving 11 bases between them. The CDR3 has 12 residues. The DNA for the CDR3 is TGTGCCAGCAGTTTTGAAGGACAGAAAGCTTTCTTT. As protein: CASSFEGQKAFF.

The sample holds one count of this clone. Here the CDR3 DNA reads TGCAGCGTTGAAACAGGGTCGAACTATGGCTACACCTTC. Translated, it gives CSVETGSNYGYTF. The chain is built from TRBV29-1 and TRBJ1-2; weak D call: TRBD1 (6 bases). V shed 2 bases and J shed 2 bases, with 9 bases lying between them. The CDR3 covers 13 residues. Germline V gene lookup returns CDR1 SQVTM and CDR2 ANQGSEA.

The chain uses TRBV30 and TRBJ2-5; possible D gene TRBD2, 5 bases. The V end was cut by 4 bases, the J end by 2 bases, with 8 bases between. Germline CDR1 reads GTSNPN; CDR2 reads SVGIG (reference sequence). This CDR3 region has 12 residues. The CDR3 is CAWTAGQETQYF. The CDR3 nucleotides read TGTGCCTGGACGGCGGGTCAAGAGACCCAGTACTTC.

J is TRBJ1-6 and V is TRBV7-3; 7 bases are a match to TRBD1. V was pared by 5 bases and J by 5 bases, with 12 bases of the junction left unmatched. The germline V gene has CDR1 SGHTA and CDR2 FQGTGA. This CDR3 is 17 amino acids long. CDR3 nucleotide sequence: TGTGCCAGCAGCACAAACCCCGGGACAGAAAATAATTCACCCCTCCACTTT. Amino acid sequence: CASSTNPGTENNSPLHF.

This chain uses TRBV2 with TRBJ2-5, with D perhaps matching TRBD2 (5 bases). There are 15 residues in the CDR3. Germline CDR1 is SNHLY and CDR2 is FYNNEI. The V end lost 3 bases, the J end lost 3 bases, and 14 bases lay between the germline ends. CDR3 nucleotides: TGTGCCAGCAGTGAGGGTGGGCTAGCAAAAGAGACCCAGTACTTC. Encoded protein: CASSEGGLAKETQYF.

This chain joins TRBV7-6 and TRBJ1-2, with TRBD1 matching over 7 bases. This CDR3 region has 14 residues. Trimming removed 2 bases from V and 2 bases from J; junction bases left unmatched: 2. Germline-derived CDR1 and CDR2 are SGHVS and FNYEAQ. CDR3 bases: TGTGCCAGCAGCTTACAAGGGGGCAACTATGGCTACACCTTC. It is translated as CASSLQGGNYGYTF.

This chain links TRBV30 with TRBJ2-3; D is possibly TRBD1 (5 bases). V was trimmed by 0 bases and J by 0 bases, leaving 16 bases between them. The V gene's germline CDR1 is GTSNPN and CDR2 SVGIG (reference sequence). This CDR3 is 17 amino acids long. The CDR3 loop is CAWSVPRRGPSTDTQYF. The CDR3 coding sequence is TGTGCCTGGAGTGTACCAAGAAGGGGCCCTAGCACAGATACGCAGTATTTT.

A single count supports this clone. The chain employs TRBV6-5 and TRBJ1-1; D is uncertain. CDR3 length equals 14 residues. V gave up 6 bases and J gave up 4 bases, with 15 bases separating them. Germline V gene lookup returns CDR1 MNHEY and CDR2 SVGAGI. CDR3 nucleotides: TGTGCCAGCAGCCCGCCTGGGCGTTTCACTGAAGCTTTCTTT. It specifies CASSPPGRFTEAFF.

V usage is TRBV5-1 and J usage is TRBJ1-1; D call uncertain. This CDR3 spans 15 amino acids. Trimming took 1 base from V and 5 from J, leaving 15 bases between them. Germline values: CDR1 SGHRS, CDR2 YFSETQ. CDR3 sequence (DNA): TGCGCCAGCAGCTTGATGGGGTCGCGGGCGACTGAAGCTTTCTTT. Amino acid sequence: CASSLMGSRATEAFF.

The chain is built from TRBV24-1 and TRBJ2-3, with D maybe TRBD1 (5 bases). Germline values: CDR1 KGHDR, CDR2 SFDVKD. The V gene lost 0 bases and the J gene lost 6 bases, with 12 bases spanning the gap. The CDR3 extends over 15 amino acids. The CDR3 DNA reads TGTGCCACCAGTGATTTGGGGCAGGGAACGGATACGCAGTATTTT. As protein: CATSDLGQGTDTQYF.

The rearrangement uses TRBV7-2 and TRBJ1-2; TRBD1 agrees at 7 bases. The CDR3 has 14 residues. Germline values: CDR1 SGHTA, CDR2 FQGNSA. The V gene end was trimmed by 5 bases and the J gene end by 8 bases; junction bases not matched to a gene: 11. CDR3 DNA: TGTGCCAGCAGCGCTATCACAGGGGTTGGCGGCTACACCTTC. Amino acid sequence: CASSAITGVGGYTF. The variable domain in full, completed from reference TRBV7-2 and TRBJ1-2, reads GAGVSQSPSNKVTEKGKDVELRCDPISGHTALYWYRQSLGQGLEFLIYFQGNSAPDKSGLPSDRFSAERTGGSVSTLTIQRTQQEDSAVYLCASSAITGVGGYTFGSGTRLTVV.

CDR3 DNA: TGTGCCAGCAGCCAAGATGGGAGGGCGCACGAGCAGTACTTC. Amino acid sequence: CASSQDGRAHEQYF. The chain uses TRBV4-2 and TRBJ2-7; 7 nucleotides match TRBD2. The CDR3 contains 14 residues. From germline, CDR1 is LGHNA and CDR2 YNFKEQ. The trim removed 0 bases at V and 5 bases at J, leaving 4 bases unmatched.

This sequence joins TRBV6-2 or TRBV6-3 and TRBJ2-3; a possible D gene is TRBD2 (6 bases). The CDR3 extends over 14 amino acids. V was trimmed by 5 bases and J by 6 bases, leaving 15 bases between them. In germline, CDR1 is MNHEY, CDR2 SVGEGT. The CDR3 bases are TGTGCCAGCAGTAAAACTAGCAGTTGGGATACGCAGTATTTT. Its protein is CASSKTSSWDTQYF.

The V and J genes are TRBV3-1 (or the pseudogene TRBV3-2) and TRBJ2-3; D is uncertain. Germline CDR1 and CDR2: LGHDT and YNNKEL (reference sequence). The CDR3 spans 16 residues. Deletions cut 0 bases from V and 1 base from J, with 11 bases between. CDR3: CASSQDPWQGTDTQYF. In nucleotides, the CDR3 is TGTGCCAGCAGCCAAGATCCTTGGCAGGGCACAGATACGCAGTATTTT.

The V call is TRBV2, the J call TRBJ2-7; 8 bases line up with TRBD1. Unmatched junction bases numbered 5, after V lost 3 bases and J lost 4 bases. The CDR3 runs 14 residues. The germline gives CDR1 SNHLY, CDR2 FYNNEI. The CDR3 region is CASSDDGTGYEQYF. CDR3 sequence (DNA): TGTGCCAGCAGTGATGACGGGACAGGTTACGAGCAGTACTTC.

V gene TRBV7-9 combines with J gene TRBJ1-6; D ambiguous. The V gene lost 5 bases and the J gene lost 8 bases, with 10 bases spanning the gap. The CDR3 runs to 13 residues. Germline CDR1 and CDR2: SEHNR and FQNEAQ (reference sequence). The CDR3 spells CASSQRQHSPLHF. The DNA for the CDR3 is TGTGCCAGCAGCCAGCGCCAGCATTCACCCCTCCACTTT.

The J gene is TRBJ1-1, the V gene TRBV6-5; D is uncertain. V lost 2 bases and J lost 4, with 8 bases in between. This CDR3 region has 13 residues. CDR1 MNHEY and CDR2 SVGAGI come from the germline V gene. The CDR3 is CASSYGERTEAFF. The CDR3 nucleotides read TGTGCCAGCAGTTACGGGGAGCGCACTGAAGCTTTCTTT.

This chain joins TRBV7-2 and TRBJ1-1; weak D call: TRBD1 (5 bases). This CDR3 spans 17 amino acids. Trimming cost V 2 bases and J 4 bases, with 20 bases left between them. Germline assignment: CDR1 SGHTA and CDR2 FQGNSA. Here the CDR3 reads CASSLSQFREPRTEAFF. CDR3 coding DNA: TGTGCCAGCAGCTTATCTCAGTTCAGGGAACCTCGCACTGAAGCTTTCTTT.

The rearrangement uses TRBV7-2 and TRBJ2-5; TRBD1 agrees at 10 bases. The CDR3 covers 15 residues. Germline CDR1 and CDR2: SGHTA and FQGNSA. The trim removed 5 bases at V and 2 bases at J, leaving 5 bases unmatched. For the CDR3, the DNA is TGTGCCAGCAGCCCCCGACAGGGGGCACAAGAGACCCAGTACTTC. This codes for CASSPRQGAQETQYF.

The chain uses TRBV7-2 and TRBJ2-5; 12 nucleotides agree with TRBD1. The trim removed 5 bases at V and 5 bases at J, leaving 6 bases unmatched. The CDR3 is 15 residues long. Per germline, CDR1 SGHTA and CDR2 FQGNSA. The chain's CDR3 is CASSPGQGAWETQYF. The DNA for the CDR3 is TGTGCCAGCAGCCCGGGACAGGGGGCCTGGGAGACCCAGTACTTC.

The chain joins TRBV29-1 to TRBJ1-2, with 7 nucleotides matching TRBD1. The CDR3 runs 12 residues. Trimming at V came to 2 bases and at J to 6 bases, leaving 3 bases not matched to a gene. Germline V gives CDR1 SQVTM, CDR2 ANQGSEA. The chain's CDR3 is CSVERGQDGYTF. CDR3 DNA: TGCAGCGTTGAACGAGGACAGGATGGCTACACCTTC.

A single count supports this clone. The gene calls are TRBV7-5 and TRBJ1-1; the D segment call TRBD1 is taken from the table without a DNA check. TRBV7-5 represents a pseudogene. The CDR3 contains 18 residues. The CDR3 coding sequence is TGTGCCAGAAGGATACGAGCTGGGACAGGGGGCGATTGCACTGAAGCTTTCTTT. Residues: CARRIRAGTGGDCTEAFF.